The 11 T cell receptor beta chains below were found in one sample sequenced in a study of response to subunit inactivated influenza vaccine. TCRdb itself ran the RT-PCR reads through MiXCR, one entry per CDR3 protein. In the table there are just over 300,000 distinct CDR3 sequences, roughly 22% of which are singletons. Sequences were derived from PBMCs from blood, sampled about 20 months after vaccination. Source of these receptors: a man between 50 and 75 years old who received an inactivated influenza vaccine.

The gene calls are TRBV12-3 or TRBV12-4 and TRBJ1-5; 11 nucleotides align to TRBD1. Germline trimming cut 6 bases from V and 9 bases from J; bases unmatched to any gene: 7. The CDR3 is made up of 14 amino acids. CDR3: CASSQDRGPMPQHF. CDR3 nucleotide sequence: TGTGCCAGCAGCCAGGACAGGGGGCCCATGCCCCAGCATTTT.

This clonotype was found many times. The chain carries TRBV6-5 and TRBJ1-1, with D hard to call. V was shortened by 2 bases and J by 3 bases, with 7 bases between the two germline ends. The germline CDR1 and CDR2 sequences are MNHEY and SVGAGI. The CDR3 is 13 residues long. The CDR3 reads CASSYAGYTEAFF. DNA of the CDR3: TGTGCCAGCAGTTACGCGGGTTACACTGAAGCTTTCTTT.

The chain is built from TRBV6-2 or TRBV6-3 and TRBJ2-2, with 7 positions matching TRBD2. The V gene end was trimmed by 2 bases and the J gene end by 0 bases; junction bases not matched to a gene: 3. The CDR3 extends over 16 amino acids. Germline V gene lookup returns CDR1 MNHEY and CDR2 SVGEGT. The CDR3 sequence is CASSYGLAANTGELFF. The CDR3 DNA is TGTGCCAGCAGTTACGGGCTAGCGGCGAACACCGGGGAGCTGTTTTTT.

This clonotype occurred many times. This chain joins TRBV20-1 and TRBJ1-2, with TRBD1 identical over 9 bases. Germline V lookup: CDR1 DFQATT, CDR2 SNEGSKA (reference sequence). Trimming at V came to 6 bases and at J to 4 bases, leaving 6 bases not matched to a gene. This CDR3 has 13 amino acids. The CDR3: CSAGTGTGYGYTF. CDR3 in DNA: TGCAGTGCCGGGACAGGGACTGGCTATGGCTACACCTTC.

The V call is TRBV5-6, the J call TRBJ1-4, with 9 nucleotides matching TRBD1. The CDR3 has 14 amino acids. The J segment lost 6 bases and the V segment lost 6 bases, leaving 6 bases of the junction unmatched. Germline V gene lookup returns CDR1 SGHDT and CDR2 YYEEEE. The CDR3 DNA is TGTGCCAGCACCTACAGGGGGCATGATGAAAAACTGTTTTTT. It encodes CASTYRGHDEKLFF.

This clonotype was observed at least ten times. CDR3 coding DNA: TGTGCCAGCAGCCAATTGGGCCATAATGAAAAACTGTTTTTT. This gives the protein CASSQLGHNEKLFF. The chain carries TRBV4-2 and TRBJ1-4, with D unclear. This CDR3 is built from 14 residues. Germline CDR1 is LGHNA and CDR2 is YNFKEQ. V was clipped by 2 bases and J by 4 bases, with 8 bases between them.

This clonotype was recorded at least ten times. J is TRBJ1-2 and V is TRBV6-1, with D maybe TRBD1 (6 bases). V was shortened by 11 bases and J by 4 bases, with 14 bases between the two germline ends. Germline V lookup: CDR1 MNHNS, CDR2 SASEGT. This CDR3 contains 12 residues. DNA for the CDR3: TGTGCCTCCGCCGGGACAACCTATGGCTACACCTTC. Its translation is CASAGTTYGYTF.

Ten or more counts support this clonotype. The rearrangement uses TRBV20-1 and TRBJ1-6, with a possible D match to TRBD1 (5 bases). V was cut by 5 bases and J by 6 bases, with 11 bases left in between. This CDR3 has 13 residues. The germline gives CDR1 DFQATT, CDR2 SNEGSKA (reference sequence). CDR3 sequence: CSAERQTNSPLHF. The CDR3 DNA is TGCAGTGCTGAGCGACAGACTAATTCACCCCTCCACTTT.

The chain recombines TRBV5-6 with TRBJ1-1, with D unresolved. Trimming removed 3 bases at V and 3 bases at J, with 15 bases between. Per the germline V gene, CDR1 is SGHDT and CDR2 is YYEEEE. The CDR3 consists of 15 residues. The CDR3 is CASSSRTGIHTEAFF. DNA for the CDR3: TGTGCCAGCAGCTCAAGGACGGGAATCCACACTGAAGCTTTCTTT.

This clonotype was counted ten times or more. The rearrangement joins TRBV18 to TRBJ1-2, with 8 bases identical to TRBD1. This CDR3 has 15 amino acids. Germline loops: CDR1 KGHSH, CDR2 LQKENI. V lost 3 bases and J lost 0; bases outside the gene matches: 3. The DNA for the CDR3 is TGTGCCAGCTCACCTGGACAGGGCCCTAACTATGGCTACACCTTC. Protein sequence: CASSPGQGPNYGYTF.

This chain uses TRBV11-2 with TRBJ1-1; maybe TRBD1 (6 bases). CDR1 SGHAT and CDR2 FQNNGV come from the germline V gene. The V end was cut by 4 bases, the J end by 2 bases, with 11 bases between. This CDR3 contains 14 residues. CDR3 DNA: TGTGCCAGCAGCTGGGCAGGGGCCAACACTGAAGCTTTCTTT. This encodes CASSWAGANTEAFF.